One sample yielded the 4 T cell receptor beta chains listed below, sequenced in a study of radiotherapy plus CTLA-4 blockade in lung cancer. Data came from immunoSEQ multiplex PCR; TCRdb stores just in-frame clones and leaves some out. The sample lists approximately 72,000 clones; about 80% were seen once. The source material was peripheral blood, sampled from a patient treated with radiotherapy plus ipilimumab. All receptors derive from a human donor with non-small cell lung cancer who had a complete response to radiotherapy plus ipilimumab.

The chain is built from TRBV30 and TRBJ1-1; TRBD1 aligns across 11 bases. The J segment lost 6 bases and the V segment lost 3 bases, leaving 3 bases of the junction unmatched. Germline loops: CDR1 GTSNPN, CDR2 SVGIG (reference sequence). CDR3 length: 13 residues. This CDR3 reads CAWRGTGGAEAFF. The CDR3 DNA sequence: TGTGCCTGGAGAGGGACAGGGGGGGCTGAAGCTTTCTTT.

As for this clone: Germline and junction disagree at one end, which may indicate a read error. The chain employs TRBV6-1 and TRBJ1-5; 9 nucleotides line up with TRBD1. Germline CDR1 is MNHNS and CDR2 is SASEGT. The CDR3 runs 18 residues. In DNA, the CDR3 is TGTGTCAGCAGTGGCCCACTGCGGACAGGGGTGGGCAATCAGCCCCAGCATTTT. Its protein is CVSSGPLRTGVGNQPQHF.

V is TRBV11-2 and J is TRBJ1-1, with a weak D call TRBD1 (5 bases). Germline loops: CDR1 SGHAT, CDR2 FQNNGV. The CDR3 is 15 residues long. V dropped 5 bases and J dropped 1 base, with 14 bases sitting between them. Here the CDR3 reads CASSRTLGGNTEAFF. CDR3 nucleotides: TGTGCCAGCAGCCGAACGTTGGGGGGGAACACTGAAGCTTTCTTT. Full variable domain (outside the CDR3, taken from reference TRBV11-2 and TRBJ1-1): EAGVAQSPRYKIIEKRQSVAFWCNPISGHATLYWYQQILGQGPKLLIQFQNNGVVDDSQLPKDRFSAERLKGVDSTLKIQPAKLEDSAVYLCASSRTLGGNTEAFFGQGTRLTVV.

The genes are TRBV2 and TRBJ1-2; D is perhaps TRBD1 (6 bases). The CDR3 loop spans 14 amino acids. Germline-derived CDR1 and CDR2 are SNHLY and FYNNEI. V was trimmed by 3 bases and J by 8 bases, leaving 16 bases between them. CDR3 protein: CASSEGGRITGYTF. CDR3 nucleotide sequence: TGTGCCAGCAGTGAGGGGGGCCGAATCACCGGCTACACCTTC.